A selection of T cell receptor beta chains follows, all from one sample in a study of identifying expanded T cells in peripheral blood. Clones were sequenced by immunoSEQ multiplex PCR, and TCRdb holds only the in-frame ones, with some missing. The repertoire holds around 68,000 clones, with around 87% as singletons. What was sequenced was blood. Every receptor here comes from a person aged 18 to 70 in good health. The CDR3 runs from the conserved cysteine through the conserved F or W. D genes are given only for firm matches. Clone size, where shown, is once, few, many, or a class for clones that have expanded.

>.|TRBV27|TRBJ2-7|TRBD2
TGTGCCAGGGTCGGGGGGGCGAGGCAGTACTTC
CARVGGARQYF
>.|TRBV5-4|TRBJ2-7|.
TGTGCCAGCAGCAGGTACGGGATATCCGGGGCCTACGAGCAGTACTTC
CASSRYGISGAYEQYF
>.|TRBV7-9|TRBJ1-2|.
TGTGCCAGCAGCTTTAACAGGGCCGGCTACACCTTC
CASSFNRAGYTF
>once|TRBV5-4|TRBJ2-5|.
TGTGCCAGCAGCTTAACGATAGCAGGCATGACCTACCTCCGTGAGACCCAGTACTTC
CASSLTIAGMTYLRETQYF
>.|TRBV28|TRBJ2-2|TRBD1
TGTGCCAGCAGTTTACGACAGGGAATTTCCGGGGAGCTGTTTTTT
CASSLRQGISGELFF
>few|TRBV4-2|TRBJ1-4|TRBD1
TGTGCCAGCAGCCAAGAAACGACAGGGGGCCCGGAAAAACTGTTTTTT
CASSQETTGGPEKLFF
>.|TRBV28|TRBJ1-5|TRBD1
TGTGCCAGCAGTACCGCAGGACAGGGTATAAATCAGCCCCAGCATTTT
CASSTAGQGINQPQHF
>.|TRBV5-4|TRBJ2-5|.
TGTGCCAGCAGCTTCTCCGGGACGCGTGAGACCCAGTACTTC
CASSFSGTRETQYF
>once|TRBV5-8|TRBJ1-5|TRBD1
TGTGCCAGCAGCTCCCGACAGGGTCTAAGCAATCAGCCCCAGCATTTT
CASSSRQGLSNQPQHF
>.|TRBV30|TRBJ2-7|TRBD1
TGTGCCTGGGACAGGGGAACCGACGAGCAGTACTTC
CAWDRGTDEQYF
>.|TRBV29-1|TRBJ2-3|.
TGCAGCGTCAGGACAGGCACAGATACGCAGTATTTT
CSVRTGTDTQYF
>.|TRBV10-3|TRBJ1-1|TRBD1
TGTGCCATCAGTGAGGGACAGGGGAACACTGAAGCTTTCTTT
CAISEGQGNTEAFF
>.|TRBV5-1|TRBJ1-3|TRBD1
TGCGCCAGCAGCCAGACAGGGGGCGATGGAAACACCATATATTTT
CASSQTGGDGNTIYF
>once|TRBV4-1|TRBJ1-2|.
TGCGCCAGCAGCCAAGTCGGAGACACCGGCAACTATGGCTACACCTTC
CASSQVGDTGNYGYTF
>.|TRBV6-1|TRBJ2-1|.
TGTGCCAGCAGTGAACACGTAGACTCCTACAATGAGCAGTTCTTC
CASSEHVDSYNEQFF
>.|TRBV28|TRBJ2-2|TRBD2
TGTGCCAGCACCTTAGGGGGACTAGCGGGAGGATTAACCGGGGAGCTGTTTTTT
CASTLGGLAGGLTGELFF
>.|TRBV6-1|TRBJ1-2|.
TGTGCCAGCAGTAGCTACACGGAGGGCTATGGCTACACCTTC
CASSSYTEGYGYTF
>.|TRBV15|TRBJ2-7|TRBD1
TGTGCCACCAGCAGAGATAGGGGGCTTGCCTACGAGCAGTACTTC
CATSRDRGLAYEQYF
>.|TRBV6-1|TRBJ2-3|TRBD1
TGTGCCAGCAGTGAAAGCCCGGGACAGGAGAGACCTACAGATACGCAGTATTTT
CASSESPGQERPTDTQYF
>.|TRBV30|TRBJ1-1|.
TGTGCCTGGTTCGGGACTGCGAACACTGAAGCTTTCTTT
CAWFGTANTEAFF
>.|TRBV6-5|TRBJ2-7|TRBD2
TGTGCCAGCAGTTCCCTCGGGAGGGAGCAGTACTTC
CASSSLGREQYF
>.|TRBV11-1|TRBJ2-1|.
TGTGCCAGCAGTCGACGGGGGAGCTCCTACAATGAGCAGTTCTTC
CASSRRGSSYNEQFF
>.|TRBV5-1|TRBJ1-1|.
TGCGCCAGCAGATCTATAACCCTTTTCTCGAACACTGAAGCTTTCTTT
CASRSITLFSNTEAFF
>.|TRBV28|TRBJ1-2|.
TGTGCCAGCAGTTCGTCGGGAAGCTATGGCTACACCTTC
CASSSSGSYGYTF
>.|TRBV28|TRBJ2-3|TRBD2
TGTGCCAGCAGTCCGCGAGGACTAGCGGGGTCGACAGATACGCAGTATTTT
CASSPRGLAGSTDTQYF
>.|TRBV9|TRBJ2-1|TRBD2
TGTGCCAGCAGCGTCACCTCTAGCGGGAGATTGGGCAATGAGCAGTTCTTC
CASSVTSSGRLGNEQFF
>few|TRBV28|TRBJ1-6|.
TGTGCCAGCAGTTTGTTAGGACTACGGTCACCCCTCCACTTT
CASSLLGLRSPLHF
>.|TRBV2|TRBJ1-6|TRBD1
TGTGCCAGCAGTCGGGACAGGGGTTCTAGTTCACCCCTCCACTTT
CASSRDRGSSSPLHF
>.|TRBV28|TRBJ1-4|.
TGTGCCATAAGGGGGGGGGCTAATGAAAAACTGTTTTTT
CAIRGGANEKLFF
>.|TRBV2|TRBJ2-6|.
TGTGCCAGCAGGCGGGATCTTTCCTCTGGGGCCAACGTCCTGACTTTC
CASRRDLSSGANVLTF
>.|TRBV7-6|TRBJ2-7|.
TGTGCCAGCAGCTTAGCAAGTGGACTATACTCCTACGAGCAGTACTTC
CASSLASGLYSYEQYF
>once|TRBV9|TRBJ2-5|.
TGTGCCAGCAGCGTAGTCCCGGAGGGAGGCCAGTACTTC
CASSVVPEGGQYF
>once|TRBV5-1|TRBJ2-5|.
TGCGCCAGCAGCTTGAGGAGAGACGAGACCCAGTACTTC
CASSLRRDETQYF
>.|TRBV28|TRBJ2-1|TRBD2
TGTGCCAGCAGTTTACTCGGTGAGACTAGCGGAGGGTATGAGCAGTTCTTC
CASSLLGETSGGYEQFF
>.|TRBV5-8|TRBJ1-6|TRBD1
TGTGCCAGCAGCGACCGGGACAGGGAAAGTTCACCCCTCCACTTT
CASSDRDRESSPLHF
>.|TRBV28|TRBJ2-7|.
TGTGCCAGCAGTTTTGGTCAAAACCCCTACGAGCAGTACTTC
CASSFGQNPYEQYF
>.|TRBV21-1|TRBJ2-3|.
TGTGCCAGCAGCAAAGGGGTAGGGGGCGCAGATACGCAGTATTTT
CASSKGVGGADTQYF
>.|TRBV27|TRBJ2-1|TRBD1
TGTGCCAGCAGACAGGGGGGCTCCTACAATGAGCAGTTCTTC
CASRQGGSYNEQFF
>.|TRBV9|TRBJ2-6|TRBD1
TGTGCCAGCAGCGCCTGGACAGGGGTCACCTCTGGGGCCAACGTCCTGACTTTC
CASSAWTGVTSGANVLTF
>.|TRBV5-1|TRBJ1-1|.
TGCGCCAGCAGCTTGGAACTTACAGGGAACGGTGAAGCTTTCTTT
CASSLELTGNGEAFF
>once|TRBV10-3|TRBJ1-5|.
TGTGCCATCAGTCCAGGGGACAATCAGCCCCAGCATTTT
CAISPGDNQPQHF
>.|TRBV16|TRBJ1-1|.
TGTGCCAGCAGCCAATCGTGGGGAGGGGCTGAAGCTTTCTTT
CASSQSWGGAEAFF
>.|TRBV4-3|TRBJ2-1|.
TGCGCCAGCAGCCAAGAGGGCCTGGGTGAGCAGTTCTTC
CASSQEGLGEQFF
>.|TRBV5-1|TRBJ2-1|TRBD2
TGCGCCAGCAGCTTGGTGTCTAGCGGGAGTAATGAGCAGTTCTTC
CASSLVSSGSNEQFF
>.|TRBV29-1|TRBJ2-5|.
TGCAGCGCACACCGAGGGTTGGGGCAAGAGACCCAGTACTTC
CSAHRGLGQETQYF
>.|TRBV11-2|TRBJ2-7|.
TGTGCCAGCAGCTTATCGGGACAAGACTACGAGCAGTACTTC
CASSLSGQDYEQYF